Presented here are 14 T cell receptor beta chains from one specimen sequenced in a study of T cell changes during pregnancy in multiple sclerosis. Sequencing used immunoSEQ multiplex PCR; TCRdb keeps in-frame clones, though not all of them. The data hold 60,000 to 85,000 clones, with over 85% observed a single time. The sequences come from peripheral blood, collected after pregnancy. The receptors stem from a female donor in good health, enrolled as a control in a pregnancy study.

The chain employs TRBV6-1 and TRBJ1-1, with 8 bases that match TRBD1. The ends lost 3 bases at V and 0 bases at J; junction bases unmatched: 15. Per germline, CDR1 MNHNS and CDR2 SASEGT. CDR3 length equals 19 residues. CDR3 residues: CASSELSLRQGRVNTEAFF. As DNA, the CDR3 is TGTGCCAGCAGTGAGCTCTCCCTACGACAGGGGAGGGTGAACACTGAAGCTTTCTTT.

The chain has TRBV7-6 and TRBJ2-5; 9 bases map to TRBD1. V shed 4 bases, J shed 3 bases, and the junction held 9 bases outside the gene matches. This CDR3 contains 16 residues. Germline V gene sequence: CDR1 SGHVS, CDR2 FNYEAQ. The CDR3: CASSWGGDREKETQYF. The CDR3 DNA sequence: TGTGCCAGCAGCTGGGGAGGGGACAGGGAGAAAGAGACCCAGTACTTC.

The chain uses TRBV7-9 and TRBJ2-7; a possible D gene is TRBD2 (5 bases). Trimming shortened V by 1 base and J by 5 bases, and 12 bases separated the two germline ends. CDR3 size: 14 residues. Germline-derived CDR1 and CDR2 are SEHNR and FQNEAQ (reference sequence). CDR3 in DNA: TGTGCCAGCAGCTTAGTTTATGAGGGCGACGAGCAGTACTTC. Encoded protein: CASSLVYEGDEQYF.

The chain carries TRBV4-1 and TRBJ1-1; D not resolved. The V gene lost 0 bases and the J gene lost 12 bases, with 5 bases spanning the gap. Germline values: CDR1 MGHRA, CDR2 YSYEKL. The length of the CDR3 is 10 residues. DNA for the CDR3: TGCGCCAGCAGCCAAGATTATCCTTTCTTT. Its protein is CASSQDYPFF.

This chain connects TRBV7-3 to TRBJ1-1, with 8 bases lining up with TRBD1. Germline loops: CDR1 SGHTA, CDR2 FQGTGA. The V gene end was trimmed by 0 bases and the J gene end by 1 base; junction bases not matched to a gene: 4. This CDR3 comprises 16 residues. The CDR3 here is CASSLTDRGTNTEAFF. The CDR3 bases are TGTGCCAGCAGCTTAACCGACAGGGGTACGAACACTGAAGCTTTCTTT.

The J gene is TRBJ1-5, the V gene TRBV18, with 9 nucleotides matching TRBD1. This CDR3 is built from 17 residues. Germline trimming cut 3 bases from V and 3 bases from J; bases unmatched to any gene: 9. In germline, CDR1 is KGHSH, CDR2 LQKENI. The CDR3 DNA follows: TGTGCCAGCTCACCCAGTCCCGGGACAGGGAACAATCAGCCCCAGCATTTT. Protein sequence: CASSPSPGTGNNQPQHF.

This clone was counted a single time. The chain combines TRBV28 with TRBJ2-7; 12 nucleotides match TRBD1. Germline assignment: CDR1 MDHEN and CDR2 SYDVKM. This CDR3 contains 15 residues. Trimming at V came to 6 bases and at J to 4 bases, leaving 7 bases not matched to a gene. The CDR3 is CASSQGDRGLYEQYF. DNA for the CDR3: TGTGCCAGCAGCCAAGGGGACAGGGGGCTATACGAGCAGTACTTC.

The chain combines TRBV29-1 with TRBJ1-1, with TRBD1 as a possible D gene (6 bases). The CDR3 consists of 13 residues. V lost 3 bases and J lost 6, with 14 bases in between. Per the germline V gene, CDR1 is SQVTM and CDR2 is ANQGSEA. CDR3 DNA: TGCAGCGTTGAGGATGGCAGGGGCGCTGAAGCTTTCTTT. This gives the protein CSVEDGRGAEAFF.

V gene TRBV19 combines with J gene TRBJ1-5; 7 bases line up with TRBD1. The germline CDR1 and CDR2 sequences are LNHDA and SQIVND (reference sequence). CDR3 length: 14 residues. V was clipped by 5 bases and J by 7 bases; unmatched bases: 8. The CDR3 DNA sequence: TGTGCCAGTAGTCTAGGGACAGTTTGGCAGCCCCAGCATTTT. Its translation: CASSLGTVWQPQHF. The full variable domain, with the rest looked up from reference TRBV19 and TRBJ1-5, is DGGITQSPKYLFRKEGQNVTLSCEQNLNHDAMYWYRQDPGQGLRLIYYSQIVNDFQKGDIAEGYSVSREKKESFPLTVTSAQKNPTAFYLCASSLGTVWQPQHFGDGTRLSIL.

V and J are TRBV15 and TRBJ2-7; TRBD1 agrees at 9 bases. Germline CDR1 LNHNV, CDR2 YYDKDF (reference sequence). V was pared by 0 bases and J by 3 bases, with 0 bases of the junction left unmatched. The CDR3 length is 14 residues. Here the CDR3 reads CATSRETGGYEQYF. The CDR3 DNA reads TGTGCCACCAGCAGAGAGACAGGGGGCTACGAGCAGTACTTC.

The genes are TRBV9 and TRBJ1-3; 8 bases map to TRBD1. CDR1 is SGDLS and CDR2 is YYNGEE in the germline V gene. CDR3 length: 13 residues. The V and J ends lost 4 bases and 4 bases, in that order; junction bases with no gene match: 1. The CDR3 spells CASSRTGGNTIYF. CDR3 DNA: TGTGCCAGCAGCCGGACAGGGGGAAACACCATATATTTT.

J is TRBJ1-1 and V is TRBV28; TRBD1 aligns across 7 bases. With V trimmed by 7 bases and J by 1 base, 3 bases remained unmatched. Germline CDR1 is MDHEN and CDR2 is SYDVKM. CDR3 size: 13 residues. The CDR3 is CASISGGNTEAFF. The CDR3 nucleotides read TGTGCCAGCATATCAGGGGGGAACACTGAAGCTTTCTTT.

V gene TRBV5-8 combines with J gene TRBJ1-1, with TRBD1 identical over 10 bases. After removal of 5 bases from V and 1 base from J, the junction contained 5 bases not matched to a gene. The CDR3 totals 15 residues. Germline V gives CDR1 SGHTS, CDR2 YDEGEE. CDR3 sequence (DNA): TGTGCCAGCAGGGTTTGGGACAGGGGGAACACTGAAGCTTTCTTT. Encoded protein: CASRVWDRGNTEAFF.

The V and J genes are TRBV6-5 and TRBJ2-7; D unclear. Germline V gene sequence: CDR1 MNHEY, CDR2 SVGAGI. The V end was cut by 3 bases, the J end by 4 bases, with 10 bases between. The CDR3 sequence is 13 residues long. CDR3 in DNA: TGTGCCAGCAGTTATGACCGAGGATACGAGCAGTACTTC. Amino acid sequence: CASSYDRGYEQYF.